This TCR beta chain stems from a study of T cells in Graves' hyperthyroidism and ophthalmopathy. As for the study in general: Upon initial diagnosis and before any treatment, peripheral blood was collected.

Trimming stripped 3 bases from V and 0 bases from J, with 14 bases between. Germline CDR1 and CDR2: DFQATT and SNEGSKA (reference sequence). This CDR3 spans 15 amino acids. Regions amplified from RNA transcripts were the TCR beta CDR3 regions. Carried out on the TCR CDR3, a first-round RT-PCR used the HTBI primer set. TCRdb ran MiXCR on the multiplex PCR reads and lists one entry per CDR3 protein. The data contain roughly 300,000 distinct CDR3 sequences, about 14% of them singletons. Disease duration under 2 months; hyperthyroidism patients were aged 18 to 65. Sequenced material: blood. This chain joins TRBV20-1 and TRBJ1-1; D may be TRBD1 (5 bases). The clonotype originates from a woman aged 25 to 45 with Graves' hyperthyroidism. CDR3 in amino acids: CSARRDQRMNTEAFF. The CDR3 DNA reads as TGCAGTGCTAGGAGGGACCAAAGAATGAACACTGAAGCTTTCTTT.